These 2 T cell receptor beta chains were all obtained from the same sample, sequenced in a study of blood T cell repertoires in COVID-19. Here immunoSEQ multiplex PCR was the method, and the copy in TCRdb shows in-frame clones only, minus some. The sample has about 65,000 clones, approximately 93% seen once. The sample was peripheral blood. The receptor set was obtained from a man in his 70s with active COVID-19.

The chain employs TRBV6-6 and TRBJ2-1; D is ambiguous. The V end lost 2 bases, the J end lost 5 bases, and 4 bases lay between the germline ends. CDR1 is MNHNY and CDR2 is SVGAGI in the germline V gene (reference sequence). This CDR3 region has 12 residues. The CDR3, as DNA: TGTGCCAGCAGTTACATAGACAATGAGCAGTTCTTC. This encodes CASSYIDNEQFF.

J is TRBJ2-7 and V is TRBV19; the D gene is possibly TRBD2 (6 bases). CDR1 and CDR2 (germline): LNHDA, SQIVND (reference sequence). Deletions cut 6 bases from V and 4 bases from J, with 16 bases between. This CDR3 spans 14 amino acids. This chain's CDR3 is CASSPTHGGYEQYF. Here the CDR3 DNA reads TGTGCCAGTAGCCCCACCCACGGGGGATACGAGCAGTACTTC. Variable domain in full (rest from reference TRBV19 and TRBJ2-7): DGGITQSPKYLFRKEGQNVTLSCEQNLNHDAMYWYRQDPGQGLRLIYYSQIVNDFQKGDIAEGYSVSREKKESFPLTVTSAQKNPTAFYLCASSPTHGGYEQYFGPGTRLTVT.